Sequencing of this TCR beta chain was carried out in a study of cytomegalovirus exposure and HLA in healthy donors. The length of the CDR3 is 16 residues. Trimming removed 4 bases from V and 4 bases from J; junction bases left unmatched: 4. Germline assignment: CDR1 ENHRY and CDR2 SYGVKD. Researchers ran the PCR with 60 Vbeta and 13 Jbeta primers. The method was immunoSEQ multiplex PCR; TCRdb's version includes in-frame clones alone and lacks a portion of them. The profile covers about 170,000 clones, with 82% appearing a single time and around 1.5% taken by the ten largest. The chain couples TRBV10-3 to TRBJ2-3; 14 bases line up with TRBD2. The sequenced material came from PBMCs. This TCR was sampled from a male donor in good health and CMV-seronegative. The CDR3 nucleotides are TGTGCCATCAGTGGGGGGACTAGCGGGGGTCCAGATACGCAGTATTTT. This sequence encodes CAISGGTSGGPDTQYF.